This T cell receptor (beta chain) was recorded in a study of immune heterogeneity within non-small cell lung tumors. The overall study: Classification of the tumors gave several squamous cell carcinomas, approximately 10 non-squamous carcinomas and 1 not otherwise specified. Regarding the study as a whole: The study found identical dominant CDR3 beta clonotypes recurring across tumor sites within a patient, alongside site-unique high-frequency clones. Largely distinct from one individual patient to the next were the high-frequency T-cell receptor beta clonotypes. Local tumor mutational burden, with an R of about 0.3, correlated moderately but significantly with local T-cell clonality.

Multiplex PCR was performed with 32 V and 13 J primers, and it amplified TCR beta CDR3. TCRdb used MiXCR to reprocess the multiplex PCR reads, holding one entry per CDR3 protein. The table shows about 12,000 distinct CDR3 sequences, with about 22% occurring only once. Template input, which was bulk tumor genomic DNA, totaled approximately 600 ng per sample. Multiple biopsies spaced far apart were taken from each primary tumor during surgery. Enrolled patients presented with newly diagnosed, previously untreated non-small cell lung cancer and underwent curative surgery. A word on this clonotype: The antigen remains undetermined.

Material: lung tumor tissue. The source is a man between 60 and 75 years old with non-small cell lung cancer.

The CDR3: CAWRGSGRWTQYF. Here the CDR3 DNA reads TGTGCCTGGCGCGGTAGCGGGAGGTGGACCCAGTACTTC. This sequence joins TRBV30 and TRBJ2-5, with 10 bases fitting TRBD2. The germline V gene encodes CDR1 GTSNPN and CDR2 SVGIG (reference sequence). This CDR3 has 13 amino acids. V lost 5 bases to trimming and J lost 7 bases; unmatched junction nucleotides: 7.